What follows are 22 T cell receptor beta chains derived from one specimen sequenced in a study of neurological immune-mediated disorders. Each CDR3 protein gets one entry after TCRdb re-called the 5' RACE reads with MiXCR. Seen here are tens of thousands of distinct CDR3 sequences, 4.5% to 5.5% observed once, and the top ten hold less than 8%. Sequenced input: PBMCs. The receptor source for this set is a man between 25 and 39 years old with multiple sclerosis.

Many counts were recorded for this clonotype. In DNA form, the CDR3 reads TGCGCCAGCAGCCAACCTATAAGAGGTTATAATTCACCCCTCCACTTT. It encodes CASSQPIRGYNSPLHF. V and J are TRBV4-1 and TRBJ1-6, with no clear D. The CDR3 length is 16 residues. CDR1 is MGHRA, CDR2 YSYEKL, per germline. V lost 2 bases, J lost 4 bases, and 12 bases lay in between.

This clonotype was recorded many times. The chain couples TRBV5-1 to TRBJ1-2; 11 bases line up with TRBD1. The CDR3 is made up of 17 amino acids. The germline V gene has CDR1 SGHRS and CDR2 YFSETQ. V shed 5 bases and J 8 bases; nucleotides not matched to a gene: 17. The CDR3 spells CASSRRTGGDPWQGYTF. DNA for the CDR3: TGCGCCAGCAGTCGTCGGACAGGGGGCGATCCCTGGCAGGGCTACACCTTC.

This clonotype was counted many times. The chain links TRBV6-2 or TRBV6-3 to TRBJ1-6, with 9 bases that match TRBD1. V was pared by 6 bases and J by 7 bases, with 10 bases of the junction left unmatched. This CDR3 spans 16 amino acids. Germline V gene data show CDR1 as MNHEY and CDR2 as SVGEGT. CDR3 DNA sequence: TGTGCCAGCAGCCTGGGATTGGGGACAGGGAATTCACCCCTCCACTTT. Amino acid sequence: CASSLGLGTGNSPLHF.

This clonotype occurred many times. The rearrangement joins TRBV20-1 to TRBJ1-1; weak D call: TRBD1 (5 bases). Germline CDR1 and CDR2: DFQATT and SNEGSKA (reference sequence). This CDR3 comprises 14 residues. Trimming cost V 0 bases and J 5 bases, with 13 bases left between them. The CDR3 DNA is TGCAGTGCTAGAGATCGGGGGAGTGGGACTGAAGCTTTCTTT. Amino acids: CSARDRGSGTEAFF.

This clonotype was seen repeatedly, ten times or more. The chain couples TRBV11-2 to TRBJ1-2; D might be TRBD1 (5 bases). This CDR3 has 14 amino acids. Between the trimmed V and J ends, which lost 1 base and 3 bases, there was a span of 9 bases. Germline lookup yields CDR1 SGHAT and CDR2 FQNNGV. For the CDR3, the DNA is TGTGCCAGCAGCTTAGGGGACTCTCACTATGGCTACACCTTC. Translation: CASSLGDSHYGYTF.

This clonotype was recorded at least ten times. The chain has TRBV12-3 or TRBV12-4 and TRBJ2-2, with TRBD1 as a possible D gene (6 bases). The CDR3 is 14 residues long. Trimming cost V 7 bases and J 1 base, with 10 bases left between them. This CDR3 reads CASNLQGNTGELFF. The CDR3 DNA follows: TGTGCCAGCAACCTACAGGGGAACACCGGGGAGCTGTTTTTT.

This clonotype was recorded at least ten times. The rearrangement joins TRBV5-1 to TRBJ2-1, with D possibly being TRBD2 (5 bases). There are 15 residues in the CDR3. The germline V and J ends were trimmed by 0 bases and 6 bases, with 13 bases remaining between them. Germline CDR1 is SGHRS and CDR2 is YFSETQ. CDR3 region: CASSLEDPRGNEQFF. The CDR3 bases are TGCGCCAGCAGCTTGGAGGACCCCCGGGGCAATGAGCAGTTCTTC.

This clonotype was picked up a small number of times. The CDR3 coding sequence is TGCAGTGCCAGAACCAGGGTAGATACGCAGTATTTT. Translation gives CSARTRVDTQYF. This sequence joins TRBV20-1 and TRBJ2-3; possible D gene TRBD1, 5 bases. The CDR3 totals 12 residues. Trimming took 6 bases from V and 5 from J, leaving 12 bases between them. Germline assignment: CDR1 DFQATT and CDR2 SNEGSKA (reference sequence).

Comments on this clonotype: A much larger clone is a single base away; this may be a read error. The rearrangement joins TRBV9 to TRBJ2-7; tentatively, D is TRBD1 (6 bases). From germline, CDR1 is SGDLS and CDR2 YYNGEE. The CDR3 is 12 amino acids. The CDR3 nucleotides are TGTGCCAGCAGCGGAAACAGGGACGAGCATTACTTC. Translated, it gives CASSGNRDEHYF.

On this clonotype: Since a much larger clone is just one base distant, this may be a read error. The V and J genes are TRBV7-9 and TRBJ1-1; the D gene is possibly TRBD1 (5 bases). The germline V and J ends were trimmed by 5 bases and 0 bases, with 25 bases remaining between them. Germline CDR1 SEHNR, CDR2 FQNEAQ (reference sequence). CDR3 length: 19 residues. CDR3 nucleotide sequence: TGTGCCAGCAGCCCGTTGCTGAAGGGGACTTCTCACCTGAACACTGAAGCTTTCTTT. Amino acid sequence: CASSPLLKGTSHLNTEAFF.

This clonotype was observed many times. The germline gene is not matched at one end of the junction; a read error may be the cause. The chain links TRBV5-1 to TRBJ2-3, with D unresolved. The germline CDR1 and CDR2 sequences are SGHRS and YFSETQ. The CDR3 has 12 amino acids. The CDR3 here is CASSLTTDTQYF. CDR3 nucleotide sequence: TGTGCCAGCAGCCTCACGACAGATACGCAGTATTTT.

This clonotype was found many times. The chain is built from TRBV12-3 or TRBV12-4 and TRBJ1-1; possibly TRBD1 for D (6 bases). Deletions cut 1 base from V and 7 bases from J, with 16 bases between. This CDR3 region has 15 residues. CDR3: CASSLGARGRGEAFF. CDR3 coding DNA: TGTGCCAGCAGTTTAGGGGCGAGAGGCAGGGGTGAAGCTTTCTTT.

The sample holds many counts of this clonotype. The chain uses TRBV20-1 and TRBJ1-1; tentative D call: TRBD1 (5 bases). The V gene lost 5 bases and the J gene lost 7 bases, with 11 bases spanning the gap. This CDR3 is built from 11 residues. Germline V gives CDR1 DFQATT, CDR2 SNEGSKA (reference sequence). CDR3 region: CSAPRQLEAFF. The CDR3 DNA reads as TGCAGTGCTCCACGACAGCTTGAAGCTTTCTTT.

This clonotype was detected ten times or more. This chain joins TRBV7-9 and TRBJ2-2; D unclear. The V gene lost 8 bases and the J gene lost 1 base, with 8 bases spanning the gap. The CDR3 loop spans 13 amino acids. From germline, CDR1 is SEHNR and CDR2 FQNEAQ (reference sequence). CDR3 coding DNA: TGTGCCAGCGCGGACGGGAACACCGGGGAGCTGTTTTTT. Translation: CASADGNTGELFF. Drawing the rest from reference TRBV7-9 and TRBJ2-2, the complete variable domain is DTGVSQNPRHKITKRGQNVTFRCDPISEHNRLYWYRQTLGQGPEFLTYFQNEAQLEKSRLLSDRFSAERPKGSFSTLEIQRTEQGDSAMYLCASADGNTGELFFGEGSRLTVL.

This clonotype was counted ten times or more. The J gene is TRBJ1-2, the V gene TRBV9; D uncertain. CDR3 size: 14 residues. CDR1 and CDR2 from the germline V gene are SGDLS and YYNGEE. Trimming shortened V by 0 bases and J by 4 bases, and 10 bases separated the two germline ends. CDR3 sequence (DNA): TGTGCCAGCAGCGTAGAGTCCGGCGGCTATGGCTACACCTTC. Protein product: CASSVESGGYGYTF.

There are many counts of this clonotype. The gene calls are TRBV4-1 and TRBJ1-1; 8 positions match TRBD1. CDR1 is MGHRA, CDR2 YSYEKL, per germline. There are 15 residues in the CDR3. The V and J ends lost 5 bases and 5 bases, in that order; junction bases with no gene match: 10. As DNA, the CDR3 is TGCGCCAGCAGCACTTCCGGGACAGGTTCGACTGAAGCTTTCTTT. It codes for CASSTSGTGSTEAFF.

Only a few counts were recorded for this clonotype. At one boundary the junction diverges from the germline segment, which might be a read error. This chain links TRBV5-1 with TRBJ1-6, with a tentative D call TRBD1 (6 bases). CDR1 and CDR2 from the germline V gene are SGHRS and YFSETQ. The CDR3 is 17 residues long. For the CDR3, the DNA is TGCGCCAGCAGCTTGGCCTCGGACAGTCCCTATAATTCACCCCTCAACTTT. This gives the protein CASSLASDSPYNSPLNF.

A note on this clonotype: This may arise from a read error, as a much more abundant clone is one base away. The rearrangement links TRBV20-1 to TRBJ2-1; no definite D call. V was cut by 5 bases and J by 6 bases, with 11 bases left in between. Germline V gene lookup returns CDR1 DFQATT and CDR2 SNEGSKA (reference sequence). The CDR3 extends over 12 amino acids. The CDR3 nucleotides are TGCAGTGCTCGTTCCATCATCAATGAGCAGTTCTTC. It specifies CSARSIINEQFF.

The CDR3 loop is CSVGQGSYNEQFF. The CDR3 DNA follows: TGCAGCGTGGGACAGGGGTCCTACAATGAGCAGTTCTTC. V is TRBV29-1 and J is TRBJ2-1, with 10 bases matching TRBD1. The germline CDR1 and CDR2 sequences are SQVTM and ANQGSEA. V lost 6 bases, J lost 1 base, and 0 bases stayed unmatched. This CDR3 is built from 13 residues.

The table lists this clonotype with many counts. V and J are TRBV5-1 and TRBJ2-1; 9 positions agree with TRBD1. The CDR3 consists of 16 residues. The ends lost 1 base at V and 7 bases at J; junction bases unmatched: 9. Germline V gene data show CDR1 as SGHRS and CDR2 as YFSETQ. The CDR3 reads CASSLRGDREKNEQFF. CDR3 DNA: TGCGCCAGCAGCTTGAGAGGGGACAGGGAGAAAAATGAGCAGTTCTTC.

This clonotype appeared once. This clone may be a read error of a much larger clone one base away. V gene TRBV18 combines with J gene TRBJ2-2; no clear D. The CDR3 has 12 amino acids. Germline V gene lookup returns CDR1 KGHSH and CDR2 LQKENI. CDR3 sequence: CASSPTTWELFF. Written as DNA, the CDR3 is TGTGCCAGCTCTCCCACCACCTGGGAGCTGTTTTTT.

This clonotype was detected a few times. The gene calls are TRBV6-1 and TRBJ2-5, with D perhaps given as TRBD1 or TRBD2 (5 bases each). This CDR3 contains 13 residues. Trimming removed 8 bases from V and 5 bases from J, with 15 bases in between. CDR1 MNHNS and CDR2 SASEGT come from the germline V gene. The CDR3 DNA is TGTGCCAGCGGGGACGCTGGGTGGGAGACCCAGTACTTC. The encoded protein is CASGDAGWETQYF.